Included here is one T cell receptor (beta chain) sequence, with context. Antigen: not known. Germline CDR1 and CDR2: SNHLY and FYNNEI. The length of the CDR3 is 15 residues. V was shortened by 4 bases and J by 3 bases, with 12 bases between the two germline ends. Profiling relied on immunoSEQ multiplex PCR, and the TCRdb table lists in-frame clones only, not all of them. The sample gives approximately 130,000 clones, about nine tenths of which show up once; 0.95% to 1.4% is in the top ten. This entry comes from a study of OX40 agonist ivuxolimab in advanced cancers. Study-level information: Cohort: approximately 79% men, mean age about 60, aged about 20 to 79.

The study, taken as a whole, reports: Expanded clones tended on average to be more numerous among CD8+ T cells than CD4+.

The receptor was derived from an adult with an advanced solid tumor such as melanoma, head and neck, liver or kidney cancer. The sample was CD4+ or CD8+ T cells sorted from blood, taken in a trial of the OX40 agonist ivuxolimab. This sequence joins TRBV2 and TRBJ2-2; D gene uncertain. CDR3 loop: CASSGDRWDTGELFF. CDR3 DNA: TGTGCCAGCAGTGGAGACCGCTGGGACACCGGGGAGCTGTTTTTT.